This T cell receptor beta chain was profiled in a study of vaccination and CD4 T cells after COVID-19. On this clonotype: Its antigen is not identified.

Sequence data for DNA of cultured CD4+ T cells were generated by the Oncomine TCR Beta short-read assay. TCRdb re-derived calls from the PCR reads in MiXCR, one entry per CDR3 protein. In the table there are more than 11,000 distinct CDR3 sequences, roughly 29% of which are singletons. The V and J ends lost 3 bases and 4 bases respectively, with 15 bases between them. The CDR3 loop spans 15 amino acids. Germline V gene lookup returns CDR1 SEHNR and CDR2 FQNEAQ (reference sequence). Treatment denoted: approximately nine-day PBMC culture with coronavirus spike peptide pools or control peptides (ViraFEST assay). ViraFEST used peptide pools to expand antigen-specific T cells, then sequenced TCRs.

The material was CD4+ T cells from blood, cultured in vitro, obtained before SARS-CoV-2 vaccination. The receptor was isolated from a human donor who received a COVID-19 vaccine. This chain uses TRBV7-9 with TRBJ1-2; D perhaps matches TRBD1 (6 bases). CDR3 in DNA: TGTGCCAGCAGCTTGGACAGACAGGCCGTCTATGGCTACACCTTC. It specifies CASSLDRQAVYGYTF.